In this sample, the clone carrying this T cell receptor (beta chain) turned up once. These data belong to a study of shared clonotypes between healthy human individuals. Only in-frame clones appear in the TCRdb table, and some are missing; sequencing was by immunoSEQ multiplex PCR. There are over a million clones in the sample; roughly 96% occur only once, and more than 0.9% lies in the top ten. The CDR3 sequence is 18 residues long. Germline CDR1 is SGHRS and CDR2 is YFSETQ. V dropped 4 bases and J dropped 3; count of bases not matched to a gene: 18. This clonotype was sampled from a man aged 30 to 45 in good health. Sequencing was carried out using naive CD4+ T cells sorted from blood. Subset described: CD45RA+ positively selected. The chain uses TRBV5-1 and TRBJ2-7; 8 bases agree with TRBD1. CDR3 loop: CASSLMASRQGISYEQYF. CDR3 bases: TGCGCCAGCAGCCTGATGGCCAGTCGACAGGGGATAAGCTACGAGCAGTACTTC.